This TCR beta chain stems from a study of cytomegalovirus exposure and HLA in healthy donors (dated 2017 in TCRdb). Broadly, across the study: An earlier analysis of approximately 640 of the donors reported approximately 300 Gb of sequence data and approximately 110 million unique TCR beta sequences from around 200 million T cells. Among a few hundred genotyped donors of the cohort, an average of about 240,000 unique TCR beta nucleotide sequences were sequenced per donor, 15% to 20% of them non-productive. Along with the approximately 650-subject first cohort, a separate validation cohort of over a hundred different subjects was used. Roughly 300 gigabases of sequencing data and 91 million or so unique TCR sequences made up an early release that covered approximately 650 HLA-typed donors. Typing coverage differed by locus: A, B, C, DRB1 and DQB1 were typed in roughly 629-630 donors, DQA1 in 522, DPA1 in 600 to 610, and DPB1 in 472. Donor age, sex, ethnicity and CMV serostatus were compiled together with the repertoire data. Rather than drawing on any new phenotypic data, the later analysis identified candidate immune exposures from TCR beta sequences and the way those sequences occurred across donors. In an earlier analysis of several hundred of the donors, high-throughput TCR beta sequencing was used to judge whether each TCR beta V gene segment behaved as functional or pseudogenic. The T cell repertoires of 666 subjects were profiled by immunosequencing and related to cytomegalovirus serostatus. Of the 398 genotyped donors, roughly 76% were placed in the genetic ancestry cluster associated with self-reported Caucasian donors. Five DR-DQ haplotypes were treated as single units for association and clustering because of strong linkage in the cohort. To study patterns of TCR occurrence, a later analysis re-analyzed previously published TCR beta repertoires from around 700 donors and added high-resolution HLA genotyping. All discovery cohort repertoires had been generated using a single sequencing platform. In a later genetic analysis, genome-wide SNP genotypes for about 65% of the roughly 670 donors were used, and that subset was treated as a discovery cohort. Class I and class II HLA loci were covered by the typing at four-digit resolution. To predict cytomegalovirus infection status, the study combined high-throughput TCR immunosequencing, statistical association of individual TCRs with disease status, and machine learning. The study was designed to test whether signatures of past pathogen exposure could be identified by cataloging public T cell receptors.

The cohort comprised around 690 healthy bone marrow donors. At the time of sampling, every cohort member was nominally healthy, though immune exposures that went unrecorded were likely present. The donor tested CMV seronegative and was one of the 352 seronegative cohort members. Each donor provided a peripheral blood sample, and peripheral blood mononuclear cells were used for TCR beta sequencing. Genomic DNA was extracted from the blood cell samples with the Qiagen DNeasy Blood Extraction Kit. What the research found in general, with its limitations: In a later analysis, some 17,000 TCR beta sequences were associated with specific HLA alleles at a false discovery rate of 0.05. When HLA alleles, especially DR and DQ, strongly co-occurred, TCR associations were difficult to assign to individual alleles. In a later genetic analysis, fewer N-insertions in productive TCRs were reported among donors in an Asian-associated ancestry cluster than the roughly 700-donor mean. In an earlier analysis of about 600 of the donors, most TCR beta V segments appeared in productive rearrangements about 90% or about 30% of the time, broadly matching IMGT annotations. The only immune exposure information available for the cohort was CMV serostatus. Correlated functional status among segregating V segments might be attributable to linkage disequilibrium, but an unknown experimental factor could not be ruled out. The sequencing pipeline was judged likely to have produced a cluster of highly shared sequence variants as a technical artifact. HLA typing was unavailable for some donors at each locus, so association tests used only the typed subset. It was suggested by the authors that the approach could potentially be generalized to other disease states and immunological phenotypes. Across donors, most TCR sequences were observed very rarely, whereas some public TCRs were present in many individuals. A later analysis found that HLA-associated TCR beta chains were more clonally expanded and had lower generation probabilities than equally common non-associated chains. A further reported finding was that TCR beta sequences accurately predicted the HLA-A and HLA-B alleles for most subjects in the first cohort. A later analysis found that TCR association rates varied across HLA loci, with DRB1 alleles showing the most associated TCRs and HLA-C alleles the fewest. This cohort had only TCR beta chains sequenced, and the lack of alpha or paired-chain data limited which features could be detected. An association between a missense DCLRE1C variant and V-gene and J-gene trimming of TCR beta chains was found in a later genetic analysis and replicated in an independent cohort. Because counts were too low, about 15 rarely observed V segments, including chromosome 9 orphons, were left out of the earlier analysis of approximately 580 of the donors. Presence/absence analyses assumed roughly uniform sequencing depth across donors, an assumption that may not hold. Several of the top co-occurrence clusters appeared to be linked to parvovirus B19, influenza, CMV and Epstein-Barr virus, according to a later analysis. Some IMGT-functional V segments, including TRBV6-2 and TRBV6-3, could not be distinguished by the 87-base-pair reads and were therefore excluded. According to a later analysis, most CMV-associated TCR beta chains appeared to be HLA-restricted, and the HLA associations seemed to be driven largely by CMV exposure. Cytomegalovirus status was reported to be diagnosed by the classifier with high specificity and sensitivity in both the original and validation cohorts. In vitro tests confirmed that a few of the cytomegalovirus-associated TCR beta chains recognize cytomegalovirus antigens. The study listed 150 to 200 TCR beta chains as associated with cytomegalovirus.

The germline V and J ends show losses of 6 bases and 6 bases respectively, and no gene match explains 5 bases of the junction. From the germline V gene, CDR1 is MDHEN and CDR2 is SYDVKM. The CDR3 starts with the cysteine, ends with the phenylalanine, and has 15 residues. Only CDR3 DNA is held: 45 bases, read in frame from base 1. About this clone: The target of this receptor is not known. No per-base quality is available; no much larger clone lies one base away.

Library generation was performed with the immunoSEQ multiplex PCR assay. For the multiplex PCR, a mixture combining 60 forward primers for TCR Vbeta segments and 13 reverse primers for TCR Jbeta segments was used. The CDR3 region of rearranged TCR beta genes was amplified from genomic DNA with a multiplex PCR assay. The amplified TCR beta libraries were sequenced on the Illumina HiSeq System as 87-base-pair reads. Turning to the authors' computational methods: Across the 640 or so repertoires, a later analysis counted 80 million or so unique TCR beta chains, approximately 12 million of which were shared by at least two donors. To remove PCR and sequencing errors, raw reads were error-corrected and collapsed into unique sequences using a nearest-neighbor algorithm that merged closely related sequences. V, D and J gene segments were assigned by aligning CDR3 sequences to IMGT reference sequences. For a sequence to be retained, a match of at least six nucleotides to both a V gene segment and a J gene segment was required. A rearrangement was called productive if the CDR3 had no stop codons and remained in frame with V and J, and every other rearrangement was called non-productive. CDR3 was defined by IMGT convention, running from the second conserved V-encoded cysteine to the conserved J-encoded phenylalanine. The earlier analysis of more than 450 of the donors excluded sequences that lacked an unambiguous match to a single V gene segment. An earlier analysis of fewer than 750 of the donors called V segments functional above 56.7% productive rearrangements and segregating when the between-donor standard deviation exceeded 5%. A statistical classification framework was built to diagnose cytomegalovirus status from the catalog of TCR beta chain sequences. In a later analysis, V and J genes were assigned by comparing TCR nucleotide sequences against IMGT/GENE-DB human TR gene sequences. A later analysis assigned CDR3 sequences and most-parsimonious VDJ recombination scenarios with the TCRdist pipeline. In a later analysis, each TCR beta chain was defined by its CDR3 amino acid sequence together with its V-gene family, and reads without a unique V-gene family were excluded. In a later analysis, fewer than 600 highly shared, low-generation-probability nucleotide sequences were removed to address suspected cross-contamination and a sequencing artifact. A later analysis calculated a clonal expansion index for each public chain from normalized within-repertoire ranks of inferred template counts. A later analysis computed generation probabilities with a VDJ recombination model fitted to out-of-frame rearrangements, and checked the results against IGoR. In a later analysis, hypergeometric tests were used to score TCR-TCR, TCR-HLA and TCR-CMV co-occurrence, with a repertoire-size bias correction applied to TCR pairs. To estimate false discovery rates, a later analysis permuted the HLA or CMV assignments 20 times. A later analysis grouped co-occurring TCRs with DBSCAN, adding TCRdist sequence similarity when clustering within HLA-allele-positive subsets. Repertoires with fewer than 30,000 or more than 120,000 public chains, plus five repertoires with anomalous nucleotide sharing, were excluded from co-occurrence clustering. In its TCRdb copy, this immuneACCESS table keeps in-frame sequences only and misses some clones. Where compared with another copy, unresolved V genes explain less than half of these, and the others have no known cause. That table supplies the V and J calls and clone size; D and trimming were determined from the DNA. Across this sample there are about 160,000 clones, with approximately 81% seen only once. Together, the top ten hold 1% of the sample.

Source material: PBMCs. The chain is made from TRBV28 and TRBJ2-1; the junction holds 13 bases that match TRBD2. The TCR sequence derives from a boy younger than 10 in good health and CMV-seronegative. The CDR3 here reads CASSSTSGGVNEQFF. At the DNA level, the sequence is TGTGCCAGCAGCTCCACTAGCGGGGGGGTCAATGAGCAGTTCTTC.